The clone carrying this TCR beta chain was recorded at least ten times. Its antigen is undetermined. This specimen comes from a study of CD8 T cells in ankylosing spondylitis. Using its own MiXCR run on the 5' RACE reads, TCRdb lists one record per CDR3 protein. The sample records about 39,000 distinct CDR3 sequences, 3% being singletons. Study-level points and caveats: There were earlier reports of some motif variants in reactive arthritis synovial fluid and blood.

Source material: blood, either unsorted or a sorted T cell fraction (not recorded which). This TCR was recovered from a male donor with ankylosing spondylitis or in good health (not recorded which).

The CDR3 loop is CASSVGGLAGGSSYNEQFF. CDR3 DNA sequence: TGTGCCAGCAGCGTAGGGGGACTAGCGGGGGGAAGCTCCTACAATGAGCAGTTCTTC. The chain joins TRBV9 to TRBJ2-1; 15 bases agree with TRBD2. V was pared by 0 bases and J by 0 bases, with 4 bases of the junction left unmatched. This CDR3 comprises 19 residues. Germline V gives CDR1 SGDLS, CDR2 YYNGEE.